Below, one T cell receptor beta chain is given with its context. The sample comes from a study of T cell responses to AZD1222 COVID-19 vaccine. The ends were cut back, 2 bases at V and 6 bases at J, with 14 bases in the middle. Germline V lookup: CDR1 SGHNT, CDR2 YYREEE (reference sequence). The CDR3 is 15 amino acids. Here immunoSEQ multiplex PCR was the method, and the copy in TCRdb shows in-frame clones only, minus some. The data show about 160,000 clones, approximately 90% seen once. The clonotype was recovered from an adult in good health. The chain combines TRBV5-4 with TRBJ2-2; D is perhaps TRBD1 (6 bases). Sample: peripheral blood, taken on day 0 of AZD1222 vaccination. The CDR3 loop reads CASSFSRGIAGELFF. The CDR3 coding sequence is TGTGCCAGCAGCTTTAGCAGGGGCATCGCCGGGGAGCTGTTTTTT.